This T cell receptor beta chain was found in a study of cytomegalovirus exposure and HLA in healthy donors. In the study overall: Assignment to the Caucasian-associated ancestry cluster applied to 81% of the approximately 420 genotyped donors. General observations from the study: Most of the TCR beta V segments (in an earlier analysis) were productive either about 87% or about 30% of the time. Reports state that TCR beta sequences accurately predicted most subjects' HLA-A and HLA-B alleles.

CDR3 length equals 17 residues. Unmatched junction bases numbered 11, after V lost 1 base and J lost 8 bases. Germline V gives CDR1 SGHAT, CDR2 FQNNGV. With 60 Vbeta and 13 Jbeta primers, the PCR was carried out. Repertoires were generated with immunoSEQ multiplex PCR, while TCRdb's copy carries only in-frame clones and drops some. The top ten clones hold 1.2% to 1.5% of a sample with about 160,000 clones, around 76% of them seen once. As concerns this clone: What it recognizes is unknown.

The rearrangement links TRBV11-2 to TRBJ1-5, with 10 bases matching TRBD1. The sequence came from a man between 60 and 70 years old in good health and CMV-seronegative. Sequenced sample: PBMCs. The CDR3 coding sequence is TGTGCCAGCAGCTTAGGCTTGACAGGGGGCGCGGGGGAGCCCCAGCATTTT. Encoded protein: CASSLGLTGGAGEPQHF.